Below, 32 T cell receptor beta chains from the same sample are listed, as sequenced in a study of siplizumab effects on memory and regulatory T cells. Generated by immunoSEQ multiplex PCR, the TCRdb table keeps only in-frame clones and is missing some. Seen here are more than 75,000 clones, 95% to 97% observed once, and the top ten hold 0.025% to 0.035%. Sequenced material: naive CD4+ T cells sorted from blood. Receptors were obtained from a human donor in good health.

This clone appeared a single time. CDR3 region: CASSFTAGEEKLFF. The DNA for the CDR3 is TGCGCCAGCAGCTTTACGGCAGGGGAGGAAAAACTGTTTTTT. This chain links TRBV5-1 with TRBJ1-4; D possibly corresponds to TRBD1 (6 bases). V lost 2 bases and J 8 bases, leaving 13 bases between the germline ends. The length of the CDR3 is 14 residues. CDR1 is SGHRS, CDR2 YFSETQ, per germline.

J is TRBJ2-7 and V is TRBV7-9; 8 nucleotides match TRBD1. Trimming cost V 8 bases and J 4 bases; bases outside gene matches: 4. Germline V gives CDR1 SEHNR, CDR2 FQNEAQ (reference sequence). This CDR3 has 12 residues. The CDR3 region is CASGQGAYEQYF. CDR3 nucleotide sequence: TGTGCCAGCGGCCAGGGGGCTTACGAGCAGTACTTC.

The rearrangement links TRBV6-6 to TRBJ1-1; perhaps TRBD1 as D (6 bases). The ends were cut back, 5 bases at V and 4 bases at J, with 11 bases in the middle. The CDR3 has 13 residues. Germline CDR1 reads MNHNY; CDR2 reads SVGAGI (reference sequence). As DNA, the CDR3 is TGTGCCAGCAGTGGAGGGGGGGGCACTGAAGCTTTCTTT. Its translation: CASSGGGGTEAFF.

The table lists this clone with a count of one. The V call is TRBV5-4, the J call TRBJ1-6; 7 nucleotides align to TRBD1. Trimming took 4 bases from V and 2 from J; bases not matched to a gene: 3. Per the germline V gene, CDR1 is SGHNT and CDR2 is YYREEE (reference sequence). The CDR3 is 15 residues long. CDR3 nucleotides: TGTGCCAGCAGCGGGGACAGCACCTATAATTCACCCCTCCACTTT. This gives the protein CASSGDSTYNSPLHF.

The CDR3 nucleotides are TGTGCCAGCAGTTGGGACTTACAAGCTTCACCCCTCCACTTT. Its protein product is CASSWDLQASPLHF. This chain connects TRBV5-4 to TRBJ1-6; D may be TRBD1 (5 bases). The germline CDR1 and CDR2 sequences are SGHNT and YYREEE (reference sequence). The CDR3 covers 14 residues. Trimming pared 5 bases from V and 9 bases from J, leaving 15 bases between.

The V and J genes are TRBV28 and TRBJ2-5, with D unresolved. The CDR3 is 15 residues long. Germline V CDR1 and CDR2: MDHEN, SYDVKM. V lost 3 bases, J lost 2 bases, and 13 bases lay in between. The CDR3 DNA reads as TGTGCCAGCAGTTTGGCGGCTTTGGGGCAAGAGACCCAGTACTTC. Protein: CASSLAALGQETQYF.

This sequence joins TRBV7-2 and TRBJ1-1; D gene ambiguous. The CDR3 is 13 amino acids. Trimming shortened V by 5 bases and J by 0 bases, and 7 bases separated the two germline ends. From germline, CDR1 is SGHTA and CDR2 FQGNSA. The CDR3 loop is CASSIGVNTEAFF. The CDR3, as DNA: TGTGCCAGCAGCATTGGGGTGAACACTGAAGCTTTCTTT.

V and J are TRBV5-8 and TRBJ1-4; a possible D gene is TRBD1 (6 bases). Germline-derived CDR1 and CDR2 are SGHTS and YDEGEE. V was pared by 4 bases and J by 8 bases, with 15 bases between. CDR3 length: 14 residues. The CDR3 sequence is CASSPGAGEEKLFF. The DNA of the CDR3 is TGTGCCAGCAGCCCCGGGGCAGGGGAGGAAAAACTGTTTTTT.

The chain joins TRBV7-3 to TRBJ1-6; a weak D match, TRBD1 (5 bases). The CDR3 has 14 amino acids. V lost 4 bases to trimming and J lost 11 bases, with 15 bases between them. Germline lookup yields CDR1 SGHTA and CDR2 FQGTGA. CDR3 sequence reads: CASSSTPTGAPLHF. In DNA, the CDR3 is TGTGCCAGCAGCTCCACCCCCACGGGGGCACCCCTCCACTTT.

V is TRBV11-3 and J is TRBJ1-3; D remains unclear. The ends were cut back, 5 bases at V and 0 bases at J, with 5 bases in the middle. The germline gives CDR1 SGHNT, CDR2 YENEEA. The CDR3 sequence is 13 residues long. DNA of the CDR3: TGTGCCAGCAGCCAAGTCTCTGGAAACACCATATATTTT. The encoded protein is CASSQVSGNTIYF. The variable domain in full, with the rest retrieved from reference TRBV11-3 and TRBJ1-3, is EAGVVQSPRYKIIEKKQPVAFWCNPISGHNTLYWYLQNLGQGPELLIRYENEEAVDDSQLPKDRFSAERLKGVDSTLKIQPAELGDSAVYLCASSQVSGNTIYFGEGSWLTVV.

The chain carries TRBV30 and TRBJ2-7; D ambiguous. The germline CDR1 and CDR2 sequences are GTSNPN and SVGIG (reference sequence). The CDR3 sequence is 11 residues long. Trimming shortened V by 5 bases and J by 3 bases, and 8 bases separated the two germline ends. The CDR3 region has the DNA TGTGCCTGGCGGAAGGGCTACGAGCAGTACTTC. Its protein product is CAWRKGYEQYF.

The rearrangement uses TRBV27 and TRBJ1-4; D perhaps matches TRBD1 (5 bases). Germline V gene sequence: CDR1 MNHEY, CDR2 SMNVEV (reference sequence). Trimming removed 6 bases from V and 2 bases from J, with 13 bases in between. The CDR3 has 15 amino acids. DNA for the CDR3: TGTGCCAGCAGAAGCAGGGCCGCCACTAATGAAAAACTGTTTTTT. It specifies CASRSRAATNEKLFF.

This clone was detected once. The rearrangement joins TRBV23-1 to TRBJ2-7, with D possibly matching TRBD1 (6 bases). TRBV23-1 has ORF status, its function being uncertain. There are 16 residues in the CDR3. V lost 3 bases and J lost 2, with 17 bases in between. CDR3 sequence reads: CASSQRVQGPTYEQYF. CDR3 nucleotides: TGCGCCAGCAGTCAGCGCGTACAGGGTCCAACCTACGAGCAGTACTTC.

The chain couples TRBV6-6 to TRBJ1-5; D perhaps matches TRBD1 (6 bases). This CDR3 is built from 16 residues. Per germline, CDR1 MNHNY and CDR2 SVGAGI (reference sequence). Between the trimmed V and J ends, which lost 4 bases and 6 bases, there was a span of 19 bases. The CDR3 DNA is TGTGCCAGCAGTTCCCTCGGGATCGGACAGTCTCAGCCCCAGCATTTT. Amino acids: CASSSLGIGQSQPQHF.

The chain couples TRBV4-1 to TRBJ1-6, with D hard to call. Per germline, CDR1 MGHRA and CDR2 YSYEKL. There are 14 residues in the CDR3. Between the trimmed V and J ends, which lost 0 bases and 6 bases, there was a span of 6 bases. The CDR3 sequence is CASSQESVNSPLHF. The CDR3 DNA reads TGCGCCAGCAGCCAAGAGAGTGTTAATTCACCCCTCCACTTT.

This chain joins TRBV5-1 and TRBJ2-3; D unclear. V was trimmed by 3 bases and J by 2 bases, leaving 13 bases between them. CDR3 size: 15 residues. The germline V gene has CDR1 SGHRS and CDR2 YFSETQ. The CDR3 DNA reads TGCGCCAGCAGCTACACTCGCGCCCACACAGATACGCAGTATTTT. Its protein product is CASSYTRAHTDTQYF.

The DNA for the CDR3 is TGTGCCTCAGCCCCCCGGGACAGCTTAGGTGGCTACACCTTC. Translating it yields CASAPRDSLGGYTF. The chain recombines TRBV5-4 with TRBJ1-2; 7 bases line up with TRBD1. Germline loops: CDR1 SGHNT, CDR2 YYREEE (reference sequence). V lost 10 bases and J lost 7; bases outside the gene matches: 16. The CDR3 runs to 14 residues.

The chain joins TRBV5-1 to TRBJ2-3; no clear D gene. The CDR3 covers 13 residues. The germline gives CDR1 SGHRS, CDR2 YFSETQ. V lost 0 bases and J 4 bases, leaving 6 bases between the germline ends. The CDR3 protein is CASSLERADTQYF. CDR3 sequence (DNA): TGCGCCAGCAGCTTGGAGCGCGCAGATACGCAGTATTTT. Full variable domain (remainder filled in from reference TRBV5-1 and TRBJ2-3): KAGVTQTPRYLIKTRGQQVTLSCSPISGHRSVSWYQQTPGQGLQFLFEYFSETQRNKGNFPGRFSGRQFSNSRSEMNVSTLELGDSALYLCASSLERADTQYFGPGTRLTVL.

This CDR3 is CASRTEAIPSTDTQYF. The CDR3 coding sequence is TGTGCCAGCAGAACCGAGGCCATTCCAAGCACAGATACGCAGTATTTT. The genes are TRBV28 and TRBJ2-3; D gene ambiguous. The germline V gene has CDR1 MDHEN and CDR2 SYDVKM. This CDR3 region has 16 residues. V was cut by 6 bases and J by 0 bases, with 16 bases left in between.

The V call is TRBV7-3, the J call TRBJ2-2; D gene unclear. The CDR3 sequence is 14 residues long. Germline V CDR1 and CDR2: SGHTA, FQGTGA. V was trimmed by 1 base and J by 0 bases, leaving 3 bases between them. In DNA form, the CDR3 reads TGTGCCAGCAGCTTAATGGCGAACACCGGGGAGCTGTTTTTT. Its translation is CASSLMANTGELFF.

The genes are TRBV2 and TRBJ1-1; no clear D. Trimming left V 9 bases short and J 4 bases short, with 6 bases between. This CDR3 is 10 amino acids long. CDR1 is SNHLY and CDR2 is FYNNEI in the germline V gene. CDR3 in amino acids: CAREGTEAFF. CDR3 nucleotide sequence: TGTGCCAGAGAGGGCACTGAAGCTTTCTTT.

This chain joins TRBV4-2 and TRBJ2-3; 13 bases align to TRBD2. This CDR3 contains 16 residues. Germline V CDR1 and CDR2: LGHNA, YNFKEQ. Germline trimming cut 1 base from V and 4 bases from J; bases unmatched to any gene: 2. The CDR3 sequence is CASSQATSGGADTQYF. The DNA of the CDR3 is TGTGCCAGCAGCCAAGCCACTAGCGGGGGGGCAGATACGCAGTATTTT.

V is TRBV18 and J is TRBJ2-2; no definite D call. The CDR3 is made up of 13 amino acids. CDR1 is KGHSH and CDR2 is LQKENI in the germline V gene. V lost 2 bases, J lost 3 bases, and 4 bases lay in between. In nucleotides, the CDR3 is TGTGCCAGCTCACCATTTGACACCGGGGAGCTGTTTTTT. This gives the protein CASSPFDTGELFF.

Regarding this clone: In the same sample, other DNA sequences code for this CDR3. The chain's CDR3 is CASSPGRRETQYF. The CDR3 nucleotides read TGTGCCAGCTCACCAGGGCGTAGAGAGACCCAGTACTTC. The chain combines TRBV18 with TRBJ2-5; D is unclear. CDR1 and CDR2 from the germline V gene are KGHSH and LQKENI. The V and J ends lost 2 bases and 4 bases respectively, with 8 bases between them. This CDR3 spans 13 amino acids.

The chain couples TRBV6-5 to TRBJ2-1; tentatively, D is TRBD1 or TRBD2 (6 bases each). The CDR3 has 13 residues. The V end was cut by 6 bases, the J end by 8 bases, with 14 bases between. Germline V CDR1 and CDR2: MNHEY, SVGAGI. CDR3 DNA: TGTGCCAGCAGGGGGGGCGAATCCCATGAGCAGTTCTTC. Its protein product is CASRGGESHEQFF.

The gene calls are TRBV5-6 and TRBJ2-7; tentatively, D is TRBD2 (5 bases). The CDR3 runs 15 residues. CDR1 is SGHDT and CDR2 is YYEEEE in the germline V gene. V was clipped by 4 bases and J by 0 bases, with 14 bases between them. The CDR3 sequence is CASSPDGGSSYEQYF. In DNA, the CDR3 is TGTGCCAGCAGCCCGGACGGAGGATCCTCCTACGAGCAGTACTTC.

The V gene is TRBV6-5, the J gene TRBJ2-1; 7 bases map to TRBD1. Looked up from germline, CDR1 is MNHEY and CDR2 is SVGAGI. There are 16 residues in the CDR3. V lost 0 bases and J lost 7; bases outside the gene matches: 9. This chain's CDR3 is CASSYSIGTDFNEQFF. The DNA for the CDR3 is TGTGCCAGCAGTTACTCGATAGGGACAGACTTTAATGAGCAGTTCTTC.

The chain combines TRBV7-8 with TRBJ2-1; 10 bases align to TRBD2. Unmatched junction bases numbered 11, after V lost 7 bases and J lost 5 bases. Germline V gene data show CDR1 as SGHVS and CDR2 as FQNEAQ. The CDR3 sequence is 16 residues long. CDR3 DNA sequence: TGTGCCAGCAACGGAATAGCGGGGGGCTTCAACAATGAGCAGTTCTTC. Protein sequence: CASNGIAGGFNNEQFF. Drawing the rest from reference TRBV7-8 and TRBJ2-1, the complete variable domain is GAGVSQSPRYKVAKRGQDVALRCDPISGHVSLFWYQQALGQGPEFLTYFQNEAQLDKSGLPSDRFFAERPEGSVSTLKIQRTQQEDSAVYLCASNGIAGGFNNEQFFGPGTRLTVL.

The rearrangement joins TRBV19 to TRBJ2-2; TRBD1 matches 7 bases. Germline CDR1 is LNHDA and CDR2 is SQIVND (reference sequence). CDR3 length: 16 residues. V lost 7 bases and J lost 4; bases outside the gene matches: 12. The CDR3 sequence: CASMLRETGPTGELFF. In nucleotides, the CDR3 is TGTGCCAGTATGTTGAGGGAGACAGGGCCCACCGGGGAGCTGTTTTTT.

In DNA form, the CDR3 reads TGTGCCAGCAGCTTATTCGGGGGTGGCACTGAAGCTTTCTTT. As protein: CASSLFGGGTEAFF. The chain uses TRBV11-1 and TRBJ1-1, with TRBD1 as a possible D gene (5 bases). V lost 2 bases and J 4 bases, leaving 11 bases between the germline ends. The CDR3 length is 14 residues. Germline V gives CDR1 SGHAT, CDR2 FQDESV (reference sequence).

This rearrangement joins TRBV6-1 to TRBJ2-7; 9 positions match TRBD1. The CDR3 is made up of 15 amino acids. With 5 bases clipped from V and 5 bases from J, the junction kept 10 bases outside the gene matches. CDR1 and CDR2 from the germline V gene are MNHNS and SASEGT. The DNA of the CDR3 is TGTGCCAGCAGTTTTTTCACTAGACAGGGGGACGAGCAGTACTTC. This gives the protein CASSFFTRQGDEQYF.

The genes are TRBV2 and TRBJ2-3; 8 bases are shared with TRBD2. CDR3 length: 15 amino acids. The V gene end was trimmed by 4 bases and the J gene end by 1 base; junction bases not matched to a gene: 4. Germline lookup yields CDR1 SNHLY and CDR2 FYNNEI. The CDR3 is CASSGAGARTDTQYF. CDR3 coding DNA: TGTGCCAGCAGTGGAGCGGGGGCCCGCACAGATACGCAGTATTTT.